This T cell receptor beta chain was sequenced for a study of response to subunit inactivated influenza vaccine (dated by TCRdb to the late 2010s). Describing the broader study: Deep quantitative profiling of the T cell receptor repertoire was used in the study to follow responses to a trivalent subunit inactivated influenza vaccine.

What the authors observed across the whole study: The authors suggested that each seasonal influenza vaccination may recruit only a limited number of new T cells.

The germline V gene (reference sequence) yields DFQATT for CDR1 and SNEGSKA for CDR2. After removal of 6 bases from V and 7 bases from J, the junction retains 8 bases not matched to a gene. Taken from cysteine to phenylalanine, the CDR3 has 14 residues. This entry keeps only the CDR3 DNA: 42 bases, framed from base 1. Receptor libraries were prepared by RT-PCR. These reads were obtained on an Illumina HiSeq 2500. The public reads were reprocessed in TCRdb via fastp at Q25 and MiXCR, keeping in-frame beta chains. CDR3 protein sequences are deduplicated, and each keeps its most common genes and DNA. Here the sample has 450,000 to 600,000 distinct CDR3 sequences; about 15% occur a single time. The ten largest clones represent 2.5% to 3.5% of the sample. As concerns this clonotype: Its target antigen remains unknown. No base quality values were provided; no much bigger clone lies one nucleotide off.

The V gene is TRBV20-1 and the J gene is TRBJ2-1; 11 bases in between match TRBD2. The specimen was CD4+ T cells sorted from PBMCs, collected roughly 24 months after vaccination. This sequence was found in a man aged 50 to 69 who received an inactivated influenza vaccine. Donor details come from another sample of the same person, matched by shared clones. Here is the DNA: TGCAGTGCCATTACTAGCGGGAGAGGTAATGAGCAGTTCTTC. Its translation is CSAITSGRGNEQFF.